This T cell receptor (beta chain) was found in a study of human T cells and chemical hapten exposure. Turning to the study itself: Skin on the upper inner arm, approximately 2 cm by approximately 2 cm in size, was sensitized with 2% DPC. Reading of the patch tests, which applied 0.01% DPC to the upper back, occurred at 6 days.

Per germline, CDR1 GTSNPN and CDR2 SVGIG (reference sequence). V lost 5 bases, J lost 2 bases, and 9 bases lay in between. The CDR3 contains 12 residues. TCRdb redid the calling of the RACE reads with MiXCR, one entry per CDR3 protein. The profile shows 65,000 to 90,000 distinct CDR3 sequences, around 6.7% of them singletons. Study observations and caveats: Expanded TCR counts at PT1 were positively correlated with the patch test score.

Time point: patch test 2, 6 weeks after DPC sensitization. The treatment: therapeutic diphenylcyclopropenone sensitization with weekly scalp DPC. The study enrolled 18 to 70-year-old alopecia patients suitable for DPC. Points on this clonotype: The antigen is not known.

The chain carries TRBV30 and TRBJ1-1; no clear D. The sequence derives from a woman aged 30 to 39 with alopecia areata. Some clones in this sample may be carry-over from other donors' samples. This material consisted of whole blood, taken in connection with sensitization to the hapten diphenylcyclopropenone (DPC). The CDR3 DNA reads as TGTGCCTGGTCAGCCCCTAACACTGAAGCTTTCTTT. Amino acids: CAWSAPNTEAFF.